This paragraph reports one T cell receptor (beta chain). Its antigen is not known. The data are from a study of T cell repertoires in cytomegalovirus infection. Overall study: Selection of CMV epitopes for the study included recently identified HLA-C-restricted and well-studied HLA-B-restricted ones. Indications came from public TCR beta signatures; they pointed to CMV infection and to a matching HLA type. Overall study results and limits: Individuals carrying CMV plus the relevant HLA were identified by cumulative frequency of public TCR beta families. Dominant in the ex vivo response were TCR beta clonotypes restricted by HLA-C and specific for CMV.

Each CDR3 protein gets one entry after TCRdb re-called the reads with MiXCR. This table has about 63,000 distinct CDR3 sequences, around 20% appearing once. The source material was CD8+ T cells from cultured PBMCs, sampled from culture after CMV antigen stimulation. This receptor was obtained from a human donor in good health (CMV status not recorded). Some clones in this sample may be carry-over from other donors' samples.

The CDR3 sequence: CASSGQGEEGRTDTQYF. The CDR3 DNA is TGTGCCAGCAGCGGACAGGGGGAGGAAGGACGCACAGATACGCAGTATTTT. V is TRBV11-3 and J is TRBJ2-3; TRBD1 matches at 10 bases. The V and J ends lost 5 bases and 1 base, in that order; junction bases with no gene match: 9. The CDR3 spans 17 residues. The germline gives CDR1 SGHNT, CDR2 YENEEA.